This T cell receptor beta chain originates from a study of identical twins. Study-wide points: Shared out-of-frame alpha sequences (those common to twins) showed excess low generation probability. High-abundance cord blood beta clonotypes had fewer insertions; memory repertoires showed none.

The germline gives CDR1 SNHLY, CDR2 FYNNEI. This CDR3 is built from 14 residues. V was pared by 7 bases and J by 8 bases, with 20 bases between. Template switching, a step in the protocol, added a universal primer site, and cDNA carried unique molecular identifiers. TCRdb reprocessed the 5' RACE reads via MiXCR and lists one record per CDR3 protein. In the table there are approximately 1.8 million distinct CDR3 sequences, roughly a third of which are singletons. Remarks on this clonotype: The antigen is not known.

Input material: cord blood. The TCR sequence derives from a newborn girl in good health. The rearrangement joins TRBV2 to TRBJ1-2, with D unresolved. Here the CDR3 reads CASTRSLDAGGYTF. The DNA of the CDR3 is TGTGCCAGCACTAGGTCCCTCGATGCGGGGGGCTACACCTTC.